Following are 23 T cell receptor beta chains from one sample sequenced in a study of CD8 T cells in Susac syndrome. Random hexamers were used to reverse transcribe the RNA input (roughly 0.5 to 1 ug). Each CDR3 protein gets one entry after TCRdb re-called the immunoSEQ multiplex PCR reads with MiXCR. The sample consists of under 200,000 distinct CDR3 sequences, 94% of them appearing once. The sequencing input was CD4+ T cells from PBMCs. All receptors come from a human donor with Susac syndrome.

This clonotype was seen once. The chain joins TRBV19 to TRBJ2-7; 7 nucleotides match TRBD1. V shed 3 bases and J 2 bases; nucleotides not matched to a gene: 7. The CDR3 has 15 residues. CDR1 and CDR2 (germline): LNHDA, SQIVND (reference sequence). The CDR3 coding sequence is TGTGCCAGTAGTATCGACGGGACAGCAACCTACGAGCAGTACTTC. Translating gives CASSIDGTATYEQYF.

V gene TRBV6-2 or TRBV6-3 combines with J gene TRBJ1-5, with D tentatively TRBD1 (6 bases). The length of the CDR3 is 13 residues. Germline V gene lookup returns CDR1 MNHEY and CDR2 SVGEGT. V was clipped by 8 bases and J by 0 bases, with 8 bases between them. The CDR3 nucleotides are TGTGCCAGCCGGGACAATAGCAATCAGCCCCAGCATTTT. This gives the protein CASRDNSNQPQHF.

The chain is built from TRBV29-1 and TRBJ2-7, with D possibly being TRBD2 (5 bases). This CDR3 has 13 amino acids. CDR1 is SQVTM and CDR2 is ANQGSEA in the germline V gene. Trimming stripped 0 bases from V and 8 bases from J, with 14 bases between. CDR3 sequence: CSVEDERVVQQYF. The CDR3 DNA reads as TGCAGCGTTGAAGATGAGAGGGTTGTCCAGCAGTACTTC.

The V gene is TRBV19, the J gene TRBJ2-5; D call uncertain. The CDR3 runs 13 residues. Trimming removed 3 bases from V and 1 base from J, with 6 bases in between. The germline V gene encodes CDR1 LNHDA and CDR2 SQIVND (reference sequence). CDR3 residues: CASSIVFQETQYF. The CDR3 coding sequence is TGTGCCAGTAGTATTGTTTTCCAAGAGACCCAGTACTTC.

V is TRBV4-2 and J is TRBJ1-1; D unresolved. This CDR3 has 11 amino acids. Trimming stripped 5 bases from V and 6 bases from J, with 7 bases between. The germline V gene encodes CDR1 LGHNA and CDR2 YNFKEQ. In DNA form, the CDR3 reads TGTGCCAGCAGCGGCGGCTCTGAAGCTTTCTTT. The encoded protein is CASSGGSEAFF.

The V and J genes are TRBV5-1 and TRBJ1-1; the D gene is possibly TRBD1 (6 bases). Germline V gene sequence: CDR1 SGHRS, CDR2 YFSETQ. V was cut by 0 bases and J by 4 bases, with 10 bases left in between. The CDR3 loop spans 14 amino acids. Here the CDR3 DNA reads TGCGCCAGCAGCTTGGAAGGGGGAGGCACTGAAGCTTTCTTT. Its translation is CASSLEGGGTEAFF.

The CDR3 DNA sequence: TGTGCCAGCAGTGAAGGCCTATCGGGTGATACGCAGTATTTT. Protein sequence: CASSEGLSGDTQYF. V and J are TRBV2 and TRBJ2-3, with D unresolved. CDR3 size: 14 residues. Trimming pared 1 base from V and 6 bases from J, leaving 11 bases between. Germline V lookup: CDR1 SNHLY, CDR2 FYNNEI.

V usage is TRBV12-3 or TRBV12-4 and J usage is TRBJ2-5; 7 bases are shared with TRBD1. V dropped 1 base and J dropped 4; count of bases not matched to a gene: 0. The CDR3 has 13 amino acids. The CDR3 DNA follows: TGTGCCAGCAGTTTAGGGACAGGAGAGACCCAGTACTTC. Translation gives CASSLGTGETQYF.

The chain's CDR3 is CASSWDGAGNTGELFF. The CDR3, as DNA: TGCGCCAGCAGCTGGGACGGGGCCGGGAACACCGGGGAGCTGTTTTTT. The chain links TRBV5-1 to TRBJ2-2; D assignment may be TRBD1 or TRBD2 (5 bases each). The germline V gene has CDR1 SGHRS and CDR2 YFSETQ. V lost 3 bases to trimming and J lost 1 base, with 13 bases between them. The CDR3 is 16 residues long.

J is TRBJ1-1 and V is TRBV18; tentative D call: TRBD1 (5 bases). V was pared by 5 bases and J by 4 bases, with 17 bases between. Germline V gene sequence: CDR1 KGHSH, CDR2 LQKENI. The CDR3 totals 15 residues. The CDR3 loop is CASSGGPGSGTEAFF. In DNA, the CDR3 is TGTGCCAGCTCAGGTGGCCCAGGGAGTGGCACTGAAGCTTTCTTT.

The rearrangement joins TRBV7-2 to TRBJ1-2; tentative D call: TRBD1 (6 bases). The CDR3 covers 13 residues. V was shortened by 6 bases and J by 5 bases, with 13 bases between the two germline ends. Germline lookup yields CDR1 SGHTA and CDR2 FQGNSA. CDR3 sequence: CASSLGQGYGYTF. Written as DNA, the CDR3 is TGTGCCAGCAGTTTGGGGCAGGGGTATGGCTACACCTTC.

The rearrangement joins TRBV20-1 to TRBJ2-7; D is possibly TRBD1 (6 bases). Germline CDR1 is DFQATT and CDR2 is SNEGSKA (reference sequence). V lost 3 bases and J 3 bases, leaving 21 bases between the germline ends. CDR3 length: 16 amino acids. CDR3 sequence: CSARRPKDGTSYEQYF. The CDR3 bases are TGCAGTGCTAGGAGGCCAAAAGATGGGACAAGCTACGAGCAGTACTTC.

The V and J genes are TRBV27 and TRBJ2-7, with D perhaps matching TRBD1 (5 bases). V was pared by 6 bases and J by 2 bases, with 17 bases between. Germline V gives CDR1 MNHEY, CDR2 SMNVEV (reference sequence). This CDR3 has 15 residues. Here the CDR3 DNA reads TGTGCCAGCAGGGGGCTTGGAAGTTACACCTACGAGCAGTACTTC. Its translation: CASRGLGSYTYEQYF.

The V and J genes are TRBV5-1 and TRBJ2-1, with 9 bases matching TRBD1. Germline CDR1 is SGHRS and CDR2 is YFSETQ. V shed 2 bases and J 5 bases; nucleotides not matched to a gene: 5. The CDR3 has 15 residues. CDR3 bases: TGCGCCAGCAGCTTTAGTACAGGGGGCAACAATGAGCAGTTCTTC. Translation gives CASSFSTGGNNEQFF.

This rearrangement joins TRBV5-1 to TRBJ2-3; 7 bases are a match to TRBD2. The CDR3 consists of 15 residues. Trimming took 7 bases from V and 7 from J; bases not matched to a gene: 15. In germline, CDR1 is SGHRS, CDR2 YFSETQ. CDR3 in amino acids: CASSRGGGTDNTQYF. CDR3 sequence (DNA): TGCGCCAGCTCCCGGGGCGGGGGAACCGACAATACGCAGTATTTT.

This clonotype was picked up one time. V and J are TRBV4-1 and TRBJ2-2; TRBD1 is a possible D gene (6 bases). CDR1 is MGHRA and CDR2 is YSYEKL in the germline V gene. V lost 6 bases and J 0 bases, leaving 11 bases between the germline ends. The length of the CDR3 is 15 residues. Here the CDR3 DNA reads TGCGCCAGCAGTATGACAGGAGCGAACACCGGGGAGCTGTTTTTT. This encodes CASSMTGANTGELFF.

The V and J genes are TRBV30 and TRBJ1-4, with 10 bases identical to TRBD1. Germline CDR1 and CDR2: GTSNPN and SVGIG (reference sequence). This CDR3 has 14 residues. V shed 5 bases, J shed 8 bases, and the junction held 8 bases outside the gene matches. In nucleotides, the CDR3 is TGTGCCTGGTCGGAGGGGACAGGGGTCGAAAAACTGTTTTTT. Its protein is CAWSEGTGVEKLFF.

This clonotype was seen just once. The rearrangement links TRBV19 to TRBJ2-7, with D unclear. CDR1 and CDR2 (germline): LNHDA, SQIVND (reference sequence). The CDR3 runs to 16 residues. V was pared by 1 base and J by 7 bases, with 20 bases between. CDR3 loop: CASSIVGQEGTFEQYF. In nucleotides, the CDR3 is TGTGCCAGTAGTATAGTTGGGCAGGAAGGAACCTTTGAGCAGTACTTC.

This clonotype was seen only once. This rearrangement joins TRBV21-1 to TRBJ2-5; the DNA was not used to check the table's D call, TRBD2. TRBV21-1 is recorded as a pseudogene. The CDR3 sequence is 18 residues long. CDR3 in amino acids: CASSKGPVSGDLGETQYF. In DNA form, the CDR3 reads TGTGCCAGCAGCAAAGGCCCGGTTAGCGGGGACTTGGGGGAGACCCAGTACTTC.

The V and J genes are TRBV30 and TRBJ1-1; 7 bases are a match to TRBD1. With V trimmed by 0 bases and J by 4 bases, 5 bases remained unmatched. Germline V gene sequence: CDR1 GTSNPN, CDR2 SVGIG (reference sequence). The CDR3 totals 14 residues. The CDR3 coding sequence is TGTGCCTGGAGTGTGACAGGGATGGGCACTGAAGCTTTCTTT. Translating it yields CAWSVTGMGTEAFF. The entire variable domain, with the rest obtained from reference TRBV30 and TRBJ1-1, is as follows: SQTIHQWPATLVQPVGSPLSLECTVEGTSNPNLYWYRQAAGRGLQLLFYSVGIGQISSEVPQNLSASRPQDRQFILSSKKLLLSDSGFYLCAWSVTGMGTEAFFGQGTRLTVV.

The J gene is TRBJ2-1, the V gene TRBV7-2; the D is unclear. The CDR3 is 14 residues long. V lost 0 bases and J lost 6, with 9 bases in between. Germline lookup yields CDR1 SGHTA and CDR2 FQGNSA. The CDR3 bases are TGTGCCAGCAGCTTAGCATTCAATATCAATGAGCAGTTCTTC. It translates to CASSLAFNINEQFF. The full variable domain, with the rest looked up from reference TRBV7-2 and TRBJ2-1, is GAGVSQSPSNKVTEKGKDVELRCDPISGHTALYWYRQSLGQGLEFLIYFQGNSAPDKSGLPSDRFSAERTGGSVSTLTIQRTQQEDSAVYLCASSLAFNINEQFFGPGTRLTVL.

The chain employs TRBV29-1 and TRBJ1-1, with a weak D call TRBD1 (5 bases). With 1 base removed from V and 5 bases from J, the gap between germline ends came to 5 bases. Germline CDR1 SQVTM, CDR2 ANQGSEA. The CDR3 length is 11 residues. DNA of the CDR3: TGCAGCGTTGAAGCAGGGACTGAAGCTTTCTTT. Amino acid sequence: CSVEAGTEAFF.

The CDR3 loop is CAWSGGGADTQYF. CDR3 sequence (DNA): TGTGCCTGGTCAGGGGGTGGCGCAGATACGCAGTATTTT. The chain employs TRBV30 and TRBJ2-3, with TRBD1 matching over 7 bases. There are 13 residues in the CDR3. Looked up from germline, CDR1 is GTSNPN and CDR2 is SVGIG (reference sequence). Trimming at V came to 5 bases and at J to 4 bases, leaving 6 bases not matched to a gene.